This is a list of T cell receptor beta chains from one sample in a study of early stage breast cancer tumors. The table came from immunoSEQ multiplex PCR; TCRdb's copy has only in-frame clones and leaves some out. The sample yields fewer than 15,000 clones, around 84% seen once. What was sequenced was normal breast tissue next to the tumor. These receptor sequences come from a person aged 25-39 years with breast cancer. Both conserved end residues are part of each CDR3. A D gene is named only where the DNA matches it firmly. Clone size, where shown, is once, few, many, or a class for clones that have expanded.

CDR3 protein: CATSRDSGNYEQYF
CDR3 DNA: TGTGCCACCAGCAGAGACTCAGGGAACTACGAGCAGTACTTC
D gene: .
clone size: .
V gene: TRBV15
J gene: TRBJ2-7

CDR3 protein: CASSSDRNHHSGNTIYF
CDR3 DNA: TGTGCCAGCAGCTCCGACCGCAACCACCACTCTGGAAACACCATATATTTT
D gene: .
clone size: .
V gene: TRBV7-9
J gene: TRBJ1-3

CDR3 protein: CASSLVVGFLSNEQFF
CDR3 DNA: TGTGCCAGCAGCTTAGTCGTTGGATTCCTGTCTAATGAGCAGTTCTTC
D gene: .
clone size: .
V gene: TRBV7-9
J gene: TRBJ2-1

CDR3 protein: CAWIWQLNTEAFF
CDR3 DNA: TGTGCCTGGATATGGCAGTTGAACACTGAAGCTTTCTTT
D gene: .
clone size: .
V gene: TRBV30
J gene: TRBJ1-1

CDR3 protein: CASSQQTGEAFF
CDR3 DNA: TGTGCCAGCAGCCAACAGACAGGGGAAGCTTTCTTT
D gene: TRBD1
clone size: .
V gene: TRBV7-9
J gene: TRBJ1-1

CDR3 protein: CASSELRGTSPGELFF
CDR3 DNA: TGTGCCAGCAGCGAATTACGAGGGACTAGTCCCGGGGAGCTGTTTTTT
D gene: TRBD2
clone size: .
V gene: TRBV6-1
J gene: TRBJ2-2

CDR3 protein: CASSRGARDTEAFF
CDR3 DNA: TGTGCCAGCAGCAGGGGGGCGAGAGACACTGAAGCTTTCTTT
D gene: TRBD1
clone size: once
V gene: TRBV6-5
J gene: TRBJ1-1

CDR3 protein: CASSQGGAYQETQYF
CDR3 DNA: TGCGCCAGCAGCCAGGGTGGGGCGTACCAAGAGACCCAGTACTTC
D gene: .
clone size: .
V gene: TRBV4-1
J gene: TRBJ2-5

CDR3 protein: CASSLEFQPGGNQPQHF
CDR3 DNA: TGTGCCAGCAGCTTAGAATTTCAACCGGGAGGGAATCAGCCCCAGCATTTT
D gene: .
clone size: .
V gene: TRBV11-2
J gene: TRBJ1-5

CDR3 protein: CASSLVTNYGYTF
CDR3 DNA: TGTGCCAGCAGCTTGGTTACTAACTATGGCTACACCTTC
D gene: .
clone size: once
V gene: TRBV5-6
J gene: TRBJ1-2

CDR3 protein: CSVGGGSGPLLYNEQFF
CDR3 DNA: TGCAGCGTTGGGGGGGGTAGCGGCCCCCTTCTATACAATGAGCAGTTCTTC
D gene: TRBD2
clone size: .
V gene: TRBV29-1
J gene: TRBJ2-1

CDR3 protein: CASSGEGWEGVTGELFF
CDR3 DNA: TGTGCCAGCAGTGGAGAGGGGTGGGAGGGAGTAACCGGGGAGCTGTTTTTT
D gene: TRBD2
clone size: .
V gene: TRBV25-1
J gene: TRBJ2-2

CDR3 protein: CASSIDWVSGELFF
CDR3 DNA: TGTGCCAGTAGTATAGATTGGGTCAGCGGGGAGCTGTTTTTT
D gene: .
clone size: .
V gene: TRBV19
J gene: TRBJ2-2

CDR3 protein: CASRRGQGVGAFF
CDR3 DNA: TGTGCCAGCAGAAGAGGACAAGGGGTAGGGGCTTTCTTT
D gene: .
clone size: .
V gene: TRBV6-1
J gene: TRBJ1-1

CDR3 protein: CASSDTFRGSNTGELFF
CDR3 DNA: TGCGCCAGCAGTGACACGTTTAGAGGGTCGAACACCGGGGAGCTGTTTTTT
D gene: .
clone size: once
V gene: TRBV10-1
J gene: TRBJ2-2

CDR3 protein: CASSPKGSWAFF
CDR3 DNA: TGTGCCAGCAGCCCCAAGGGATCCTGGGCTTTCTTT
D gene: .
clone size: .
V gene: TRBV6-1
J gene: TRBJ1-1

CDR3 protein: CAWRAPDQGGYTF
CDR3 DNA: TGTGCCTGGAGGGCGCCGGACCAGGGGGGCTACACCTTC
D gene: .
clone size: .
V gene: TRBV30
J gene: TRBJ1-2

CDR3 protein: CASSLAGVASGQETQYF
CDR3 DNA: TGTGCCAGCAGCTTAGCCGGGGTCGCTAGCGGCCAAGAGACCCAGTACTTC
D gene: TRBD2
clone size: .
V gene: TRBV7-9
J gene: TRBJ2-5

CDR3 protein: CASSDDSGTPYNEQFF
CDR3 DNA: TGTGCCAGCAGTGATGATAGCGGGACTCCCTACAATGAGCAGTTCTTC
D gene: TRBD2
clone size: .
V gene: TRBV6-4
J gene: TRBJ2-1

CDR3 protein: CASKGSSTDTQYF
CDR3 DNA: TGTGCCAGCAAAGGATCTAGCACAGATACGCAGTATTTT
D gene: .
clone size: .
V gene: TRBV6-5
J gene: TRBJ2-3

CDR3 protein: CASSLVGGAGYEQYF
CDR3 DNA: TGTGCCAGCAGCTTGGTGGGAGGGGCTGGCTACGAGCAGTACTTC
D gene: TRBD2
clone size: .
V gene: TRBV5-6
J gene: TRBJ2-7

CDR3 protein: CASISGTDTQYF
CDR3 DNA: TGTGCCAGCATCAGTGGCACAGATACGCAGTATTTT
D gene: .
clone size: .
V gene: TRBV6-4
J gene: TRBJ2-3

CDR3 protein: CASSLDIQNTEAFF
CDR3 DNA: TGCGCCAGCAGCTTGGACATCCAGAACACTGAAGCTTTCTTT
D gene: .
clone size: .
V gene: TRBV5-1
J gene: TRBJ1-1

CDR3 protein: CASSMRTSGSSADTQYF
CDR3 DNA: TGTGCCAGTAGTATGCGGACTAGCGGGAGCTCTGCAGATACGCAGTATTTT
D gene: TRBD2
clone size: .
V gene: TRBV19
J gene: TRBJ2-3

CDR3 protein: CASRETGTPNTEAFF
CDR3 DNA: TGTGCCAGTAGAGAGACCGGGACACCGAACACTGAAGCTTTCTTT
D gene: .
clone size: .
V gene: TRBV19
J gene: TRBJ1-1

CDR3 protein: CASSLGAWFGLADYEQYF
CDR3 DNA: TGTGCCAGCAGCTTGGGAGCATGGTTTGGGCTAGCGGACTACGAGCAGTACTTC
D gene: TRBD2
clone size: .
V gene: TRBV5-6
J gene: TRBJ2-7

CDR3 protein: CATRYNWEVEGEQYF
CDR3 DNA: TGTGCCACCCGGTATAACTGGGAGGTTGAAGGCGAGCAGTACTTC
D gene: .
clone size: .
V gene: TRBV6-1
J gene: TRBJ2-7

CDR3 protein: CAWNPGLASTGELFF
CDR3 DNA: TGTGCCTGGAATCCGGGATTAGCGAGCACCGGGGAGCTGTTTTTT
D gene: .
clone size: .
V gene: TRBV30
J gene: TRBJ2-2